Sequencing of this T cell receptor (beta chain) was carried out in a study of T cells after yellow fever vaccination. The CDR3 totals 15 residues. V lost 3 bases and J lost 2; bases outside the gene matches: 5. A few counts support this clonotype. They built TCR cDNA with 5'RACE template switching, a step that put in a universal primer site and UMIs. MiXCR, applied by TCRdb to the 5' RACE reads, yields one record per CDR3 protein. This sample has around 330,000 distinct CDR3 sequences, with 3% to 4.5% found just once. The genes are TRBV12-3 or TRBV12-4 and TRBJ2-3; TRBD2 aligns across 7 bases. The receptor was isolated from a man younger than 35 who received the YFV17D yellow fever vaccine. Sequencing was performed on PBMCs, taken on the day of the yellow fever booster vaccination. The CDR3 loop reads CASSFPSGATDTQYF. The DNA for the CDR3 is TGTGCCAGCAGTTTCCCTAGCGGAGCCACAGATACGCAGTATTTT.